Shown below are 30 T cell receptor beta chains from a single sample sequenced in a study of CD8+CD57+ T cells in acquired aplastic anemia. It was patients with CD8+CD57+ cell expansion by flow cytometry who were chosen for sequencing. Template material for TCR beta VDJ and CDR3 profiling consisted of genomic DNA. One entry per CDR3 protein, called by TCRdb with MiXCR from the reads. The sample includes 150,000 to 200,000 distinct CDR3 sequences, more than 45% of them seen just once. Specimen: sorted CD4+, CD8+, or CD8+CD57+ T cells (not recorded which) from PBMCs. The receptors were gathered from a human donor with aplastic anemia.

The gene calls are TRBV15 and TRBJ1-2, with 7 bases fitting TRBD1. Trimming at V came to 4 bases and at J to 14 bases, leaving 13 bases not matched to a gene. Germline CDR1 LNHNV, CDR2 YYDKDF (reference sequence). The CDR3 loop spans 13 amino acids. CDR3 bases: TGTGCCACCAGCATTAGACAGGGAGAGGTGAGAACCTTC. It encodes CATSIRQGEVRTF.

This clonotype appeared a single time. The chain couples TRBV19 to TRBJ1-6; TRBD1 aligns across 10 bases. Germline V CDR1 and CDR2: LNHDA, SQIVND (reference sequence). The V gene end was trimmed by 5 bases and the J gene end by 8 bases; junction bases not matched to a gene: 3. This CDR3 is built from 14 residues. The CDR3 bases are TGTGCCAGTAGTGGGACAGGGGAATATTCACCCCTCCACTTT. Amino acid sequence: CASSGTGEYSPLHF.

Note on this clonotype: One base away lies a much larger clone, so this may be a sequencing read error. V is TRBV30 and J is TRBJ2-7; tentative D call: TRBD2 (6 bases). Germline lookup yields CDR1 GTSNPN and CDR2 SVGIG (reference sequence). The CDR3 sequence is 12 residues long. The DNA for the CDR3 is TGTGCCTGGAGGGGGGATGGGGTAGCGGAGCACGTC. Its translation is CAWRGDGVAEHV.

This clonotype has ten or more counts. The chain uses TRBV11-2 and TRBJ2-5; 12 nucleotides match TRBD2. Germline values: CDR1 SGHAT, CDR2 FQNNGV. The CDR3 length is 15 residues. After removal of 5 bases from V and 3 bases from J, the junction contained 4 bases not matched to a gene. The DNA for the CDR3 is TGTGCCAGCAGCCGACGACTAGCGGGAGAAGAGACCCAGTACTTC. It encodes CASSRRLAGEETQYF.

In this sample, this clonotype turned up many times. In nucleotides, the CDR3 is TGTGCCAGCAGCTCTCGGACAGGCAGGGACTCTGGGGCCAACGTCCTGACTTTC. This codes for CASSSRTGRDSGANVLTF. V usage is TRBV9 and J usage is TRBJ2-6; 7 bases fit TRBD1. Germline assignment: CDR1 SGDLS and CDR2 YYNGEE. The V and J ends lost 4 bases and 0 bases, in that order; junction bases with no gene match: 10. The CDR3 is 18 residues long. Full variable domain (rest looked up from reference TRBV9 and TRBJ2-6): DSGVTQTPKHLITATGQRVTLRCSPRSGDLSVYWYQQSLDQGLQFLIQYYNGEERAKGNILERFSAQQFPDLHSELNLSSLELGDSALYFCASSSRTGRDSGANVLTFGAGSRLTVL.

The table lists this clonotype with many counts. The rearrangement uses TRBV6-6 and TRBJ2-3; tentative D call: TRBD2 (7 bases). This CDR3 has 14 residues. V was cut by 6 bases and J by 0 bases, with 10 bases left in between. Germline V gene sequence: CDR1 MNHNY, CDR2 SVGAGI (reference sequence). This CDR3 reads CASSPGGSTDTQYF. CDR3 in DNA: TGTGCCAGCAGCCCGGGGGGCAGCACAGATACGCAGTATTTT.

In its sample, this clonotype was seen many times. The CDR3 coding sequence is TGTGCCAGCAGGTTGACTAGCGGGGGGCCTTCCGGCCGTGAGCAGTTCTTC. Translated: CASRLTSGGPSGREQFF. J is TRBJ2-1 and V is TRBV11-2; the match to TRBD2 covers 13 bases. V lost 6 bases, J lost 9 bases, and 14 bases stayed unmatched. This CDR3 has 17 amino acids. Per germline, CDR1 SGHAT and CDR2 FQNNGV.

This clonotype was detected many times. The V gene is TRBV29-1, the J gene TRBJ2-6; D is uncertain. Between the trimmed V and J ends, which lost 4 bases and 0 bases, there was a span of 10 bases. The germline gives CDR1 SQVTM, CDR2 ANQGSEA. The CDR3 runs to 15 residues. The CDR3 reads CSVAASSSGANVLTF. CDR3 DNA: TGCAGCGTTGCAGCTTCTAGCTCTGGGGCCAACGTCCTGACTTTC.

This clonotype occurred once. This chain connects TRBV2 to TRBJ1-3; no reliable D call. CDR3 length: 12 residues. V lost 3 bases to trimming and J lost 12 bases, with 12 bases between them. Germline V lookup: CDR1 SNHLY, CDR2 FYNNEI. CDR3 in DNA: TGTGCCAGCAGTGACACTGGAAACGTCATATATTTT. This codes for CASSDTGNVIYF.

The V and J genes are TRBV7-2 and TRBJ1-2; D unclear. There are 14 residues in the CDR3. Trimming shortened V by 3 bases and J by 4 bases, and 12 bases separated the two germline ends. Germline V gene lookup returns CDR1 SGHTA and CDR2 FQGNSA. The CDR3 region is CASSLAEGSYGYTF. In nucleotides, the CDR3 is TGTGCCAGCAGCTTGGCGGAGGGCTCCTATGGCTACACCTTC. Full variable domain (outside the CDR3, taken from reference TRBV7-2 and TRBJ1-2): GAGVSQSPSNKVTEKGKDVELRCDPISGHTALYWYRQSLGQGLEFLIYFQGNSAPDKSGLPSDRFSAERTGGSVSTLTIQRTQQEDSAVYLCASSLAEGSYGYTFGSGTRLTVV.

The rearrangement uses TRBV19 and TRBJ2-7; maybe TRBD1 (6 bases). The germline gives CDR1 LNHDA, CDR2 SQIVND (reference sequence). CDR3 size: 12 residues. V gave up 3 bases and J gave up 6 bases, with 9 bases separating them. CDR3 bases: TGTGCCAGTAGTATTCTAGGGGGCGAGCAGTACTTC. Its protein is CASSILGGEQYF.

The table lists this clonotype with a few counts. It is likely a read error, because the conserved phenylalanine at the end of the CDR3 is missing. The chain uses TRBV9 and TRBJ1-1; 11 bases align to TRBD1. This CDR3 region has 15 residues. Germline values: CDR1 SGDLS, CDR2 YYNGEE. The CDR3 nucleotides read TGTGCCAACAGCGTAGGTGGGACAGGGGGCACTGAAGCTTTCTCT. Its translation is CANSVGGTGGTEAFS.

Concerning this clonotype: A much larger clone lies one base from this, so it may be a read error. The rearrangement uses TRBV6-1 and TRBJ1-1, with D perhaps TRBD1 (5 bases). Germline-derived CDR1 and CDR2 are MNHNS and SASEGT. This CDR3 has 16 amino acids. The CDR3 DNA reads as TGTTCCAGCAGCCGGGGGGTATGGGGGATGAACACTGAAGCTTTCTTT. Translated, it gives CSSSRGVWGMNTEAFF.

This clonotype occurred a few times. This may arise from a read error, as a much more abundant clone is one base away. V usage is TRBV6-1 and J usage is TRBJ1-5; possible D gene TRBD1, 5 bases. In germline, CDR1 is MNHNS, CDR2 SASEGT. The CDR3 has 14 amino acids. CDR3 nucleotides: TGTGCCACCAGGGCAGGCGGGAACAATCAGCCCCAGCGTTTT. This codes for CATRAGGNNQPQRF.

The chain combines TRBV7-2 with TRBJ1-1; D might be TRBD1 (5 bases). Trimming pared 5 bases from V and 0 bases from J, leaving 13 bases between. This CDR3 comprises 15 residues. Germline CDR1 SGHTA, CDR2 FQGNSA. The CDR3 region has the DNA TGTGCCAGCAGCCCCCAGGGAAGACTGAACACTGAAGCTTTCTTT. This sequence encodes CASSPQGRLNTEAFF. The variable domain in full, with the rest retrieved from reference TRBV7-2 and TRBJ1-1, is GAGVSQSPSNKVTEKGKDVELRCDPISGHTALYWYRQSLGQGLEFLIYFQGNSAPDKSGLPSDRFSAERTGGSVSTLTIQRTQQEDSAVYLCASSPQGRLNTEAFFGQGTRLTVV.

This clonotype was seen repeatedly, ten times or more. The chain links TRBV6-1 to TRBJ1-2; D not resolved. Deletions cut 6 bases from V and 7 bases from J, with 12 bases between. The V gene's germline CDR1 is MNHNS and CDR2 SASEGT. The CDR3 contains 12 residues. CDR3 in amino acids: CASSGPKGGYTF. CDR3 DNA: TGTGCCAGCAGCGGACCCAAGGGTGGCTACACCTTC.

The CDR3 DNA is TGTGCCAGCAGCTCGAGATCGACTGAAGCTTTCTTT. As protein: CASSSRSTEAFF. The rearrangement joins TRBV7-3 to TRBJ1-1; D is unresolved. The CDR3 extends over 12 amino acids. CDR1 and CDR2 from the germline V gene are SGHTA and FQGTGA. Between the trimmed V and J ends, which lost 4 bases and 5 bases, there was a span of 8 bases.

The V gene is TRBV25-1, the J gene TRBJ2-7; TRBD1 matches 8 bases. This CDR3 is 14 amino acids long. Germline lookup yields CDR1 MGHDK and CDR2 SYGVNS. The trim removed 4 bases at V and 6 bases at J, leaving 8 bases unmatched. CDR3 sequence reads: CASSGWGQVVEQYF. The CDR3 DNA sequence: TGTGCCAGCAGTGGGTGGGGACAGGTCGTCGAGCAGTACTTC.

The CDR3 sequence: CAWSRTGAAGYEQYF. For the CDR3, the DNA is TGTGCCTGGAGTAGAACCGGGGCGGCAGGCTACGAGCAGTACTTC. V and J are TRBV30 and TRBJ2-7; D is possibly TRBD1 or TRBD2 (5 bases each). The CDR3 is 15 amino acids. CDR1 GTSNPN and CDR2 SVGIG come from the germline V gene (reference sequence). With 2 bases removed from V and 3 bases from J, the gap between germline ends came to 17 bases.

There are a few counts of this clonotype. A read error may be the cause here, since a much bigger clone is one base away. Because the CDR3 is missing its conserved closing phenylalanine or tryptophan, this is likely a read error. The V call is TRBV5-1, the J call TRBJ1-4; TRBD1 might be the D (6 bases). V lost 4 bases and J lost 3, with 10 bases in between. Germline V gene lookup returns CDR1 SGHRS and CDR2 YFSETQ. The CDR3 is 14 residues long. The DNA for the CDR3 is TGCGCCAGCAGCAACAGGGAGGCTAATGAAAAACTGTTTTCT. It encodes CASSNREANEKLFS.

Note on this clonotype: The junction and the germline gene differ at one end; a read error may be behind it. The chain joins TRBV19 to TRBJ1-5, with D unclear. In germline, CDR1 is LNHDA, CDR2 SQIVND (reference sequence). This CDR3 has 13 residues. The DNA for the CDR3 is TGTGCCAGTAGTATAGGGTTCAATCAGCCCCAGCGCTTT. Protein product: CASSIGFNQPQRF.

Regarding this clonotype: This may stem from a read error, because a much larger clone lies one nucleotide away. This chain connects TRBV7-9 to TRBJ2-7, with D unresolved. The CDR3 has 13 amino acids. Trimming pared 0 bases from V and 3 bases from J, leaving 6 bases between. CDR1 SEHNR and CDR2 FQNEAQ come from the germline V gene (reference sequence). DNA for the CDR3: TGTGCCAGCAGCTTAGCGGGTAGCTACGAGCAGTACGTC. As protein: CASSLAGSYEQYV.

The chain couples TRBV20-1 to TRBJ2-2, with D perhaps TRBD1 or TRBD2 (5 bases each). This CDR3 is 15 amino acids long. Germline V lookup: CDR1 DFQATT, CDR2 SNEGSKA (reference sequence). V was shortened by 6 bases and J by 0 bases, with 14 bases between the two germline ends. Here the CDR3 reads CSASPGAANTGELFF. The DNA for the CDR3 is TGCAGTGCCAGCCCCGGGGCGGCGAACACCGGGGAGCTGTTTTTT.

This clonotype occurred many times. The chain uses TRBV6-5 and TRBJ1-1; no clear D. This CDR3 region has 12 residues. Per the germline V gene, CDR1 is MNHEY and CDR2 is SVGAGI. V lost 7 bases and J 1 base, leaving 7 bases between the germline ends. For the CDR3, the DNA is TGTGCCAGCATGGCGGAGAACACTGAAGCTTTCTTT. Its translation: CASMAENTEAFF.

The chain links TRBV25-1 to TRBJ2-5; the match to TRBD1 covers 9 bases. Germline assignment: CDR1 MGHDK and CDR2 SYGVNS. This CDR3 has 14 amino acids. V shed 5 bases and J 4 bases; nucleotides not matched to a gene: 5. CDR3 bases: TGTGCCAGCAGTAACAGGGGGCGCGGAGAGACCCAGTACTTC. Amino acids: CASSNRGRGETQYF.

The chain employs TRBV6-1 and TRBJ1-1; D might be TRBD1 (5 bases). The germline V gene has CDR1 MNHNS and CDR2 SASEGT. The ends were cut back, 4 bases at V and 2 bases at J, with 23 bases in the middle. The CDR3 spans 18 residues. The DNA of the CDR3 is TGTGCCAGCAGTGCGGAACATAGGGGTGTGGCGATAAACACTGAAGCTTTCTTT. Amino acid sequence: CASSAEHRGVAINTEAFF.

This clonotype was seen ten or more times. V usage is TRBV4-3 and J usage is TRBJ2-5, with D uncertain. The V gene lost 0 bases and the J gene lost 2 bases, with 4 bases spanning the gap. The CDR3 is 13 residues long. Germline lookup yields CDR1 LGHNA and CDR2 YSLEER. The CDR3 spells CASSQDTQETQYF. Written as DNA, the CDR3 is TGCGCCAGCAGCCAAGATACACAAGAGACCCAGTACTTC.

In this sample, this clonotype turned up a few times. This chain links TRBV10-1 with TRBJ1-3; possible D gene TRBD1, 5 bases. The V gene lost 3 bases and the J gene lost 4 bases, with 10 bases spanning the gap. The germline CDR1 and CDR2 sequences are WNHNN and SYGVQD (reference sequence). This CDR3 comprises 14 residues. The DNA for the CDR3 is TGCGCCAGCAGTGAAGACAGTACAGGAAACACCATATATTTT. Its protein is CASSEDSTGNTIYF.

This rearrangement joins TRBV10-3 to TRBJ2-3; 8 bases are a match to TRBD2. This CDR3 has 13 residues. Losses at the gene ends were 6 bases for V and 4 bases for J; bases not matched to a gene: 3. Germline CDR1 reads ENHRY; CDR2 reads SYGVKD. The CDR3 DNA reads TGTGCCATCAGCGGGACTAGGGCAGATACGCAGTATTTT. This translates into CAISGTRADTQYF.

In regard to this clonotype: A single base separates this from a much larger clone, so it may be a read error. The rearrangement links TRBV10-3 to TRBJ1-2, with D tentatively TRBD1 (6 bases). CDR3 length: 15 amino acids. From germline, CDR1 is ENHRY and CDR2 SYGVKD. CDR3 DNA sequence: TGTGCCAGCAGTAAATCCAGGGGTGGTGACTATGGCTACACCTTC. Translating gives CASSKSRGGDYGYTF.